Below, 25 T cell receptor beta chains from the same sample are listed, as sequenced in a study of human T cells and chemical hapten exposure. TCRdb fed the RACE reads into MiXCR, producing one record per CDR3 protein. The sample shows some 330,000 distinct CDR3 sequences, around 5.5% of them seen only once. Time point described: pre-sensitization, week 0. Indicated treatment: therapeutic diphenylcyclopropenone sensitization with weekly scalp DPC. Sequences were derived from whole blood, sampled in connection with sensitization to the hapten diphenylcyclopropenone (DPC). These receptors came from a woman between 18 and 30 years old with alopecia areata. Some clones in this sample may be carry-over from other donors' samples.

This clonotype came up many times. The chain employs TRBV3-1 and TRBJ1-1, with a possible D match to TRBD1 (5 bases). The CDR3 is 14 amino acids. The V and J ends lost 1 base and 1 base respectively, with 7 bases between them. Germline CDR1 and CDR2: LGHDT and YNNKEL (reference sequence). The CDR3: CASSQADRNTEAFF. As DNA, the CDR3 is TGTGCCAGCAGCCAAGCAGACAGGAACACTGAAGCTTTCTTT.

V usage is TRBV3-1 and J usage is TRBJ2-3; tentative D call: TRBD2 (6 bases). Germline V lookup: CDR1 LGHDT, CDR2 YNNKEL (reference sequence). Trimming stripped 0 bases from V and 6 bases from J, with 10 bases between. This CDR3 is built from 14 residues. CDR3 amino acids: CASSQDHLADTQYF. CDR3 in DNA: TGTGCCAGCAGCCAAGATCACCTAGCGGATACGCAGTATTTT.

This clonotype was found many times. CDR3 amino acids: CSARDPLAPKHSYEQYF. CDR3 DNA sequence: TGCAGTGCTAGAGATCCCCTAGCTCCCAAACACTCCTACGAGCAGTACTTC. V usage is TRBV20-1 and J usage is TRBJ2-7; D is perhaps TRBD2 (5 bases). Trimming took off 0 bases at V and 0 bases at J, with 18 bases between the two ends. Germline V gene sequence: CDR1 DFQATT, CDR2 SNEGSKA (reference sequence). The CDR3 is 17 amino acids.

This sequence joins TRBV3-1 and TRBJ1-1; D call uncertain. The germline V gene has CDR1 LGHDT and CDR2 YNNKEL (reference sequence). The CDR3 is 10 amino acids. The ends were cut back, 2 bases at V and 5 bases at J, with 0 bases in the middle. CDR3 DNA: TGTGCCAGCAGCCAAACTGAAGCTTTCTTT. Residues: CASSQTEAFF.

Ten or more counts support this clonotype. The chain links TRBV7-9 to TRBJ1-6; weak D call: TRBD1 (6 bases). V lost 0 bases to trimming and J lost 7 bases, with 10 bases between them. CDR1 is SEHNR and CDR2 is FQNEAQ in the germline V gene (reference sequence). CDR3 length equals 15 residues. The CDR3 is CASSLATGENSPLHF. The DNA of the CDR3 is TGTGCCAGCAGCTTAGCGACAGGCGAGAATTCACCCCTCCACTTT.

The chain uses TRBV5-1 and TRBJ1-4; D possibly corresponds to TRBD1 (6 bases). Germline CDR1 SGHRS, CDR2 YFSETQ. The CDR3 has 15 amino acids. The germline V and J ends were trimmed by 4 bases and 4 bases, with 14 bases remaining between them. CDR3 DNA sequence: TGCGCCAGCAGCGGGGGCGCCGATCTTAATGAAAAACTGTTTTTT. This sequence encodes CASSGGADLNEKLFF.

This clonotype was detected ten times or more. This chain links TRBV18 with TRBJ1-1; no firm D call. The CDR3 totals 13 residues. Germline V lookup: CDR1 KGHSH, CDR2 LQKENI. Trimming shortened V by 0 bases and J by 4 bases, and 6 bases separated the two germline ends. The CDR3 protein is CASSPPATTEAFF. The DNA of the CDR3 is TGTGCCAGCTCACCACCTGCCACCACTGAAGCTTTCTTT.

In its sample, this clonotype was seen many times. The genes are TRBV7-9 and TRBJ1-1; perhaps TRBD1 as D (5 bases). Trimming left V 2 bases short and J 4 bases short, with 8 bases between. The CDR3 runs 13 residues. Germline-derived CDR1 and CDR2 are SEHNR and FQNEAQ (reference sequence). CDR3 loop: CASSLSGTTEAFF. The CDR3 nucleotides read TGTGCCAGCAGCTTATCAGGGACCACTGAAGCTTTCTTT.

This clonotype was detected a few times. The V gene is TRBV7-2, the J gene TRBJ1-1; unclear D gene. Per the germline V gene, CDR1 is SGHTA and CDR2 is FQGNSA. V lost 5 bases, J lost 1 base, and 14 bases lay in between. CDR3 length: 15 residues. The CDR3 bases are TGTGCCAGCAGCCCCCGGGGTCCAGCGAACACTGAAGCTTTCTTT. Protein sequence: CASSPRGPANTEAFF. Full variable domain (missing parts from reference TRBV7-2 and TRBJ1-1): GAGVSQSPSNKVTEKGKDVELRCDPISGHTALYWYRQSLGQGLEFLIYFQGNSAPDKSGLPSDRFSAERTGGSVSTLTIQRTQQEDSAVYLCASSPRGPANTEAFFGQGTRLTVV.

This clonotype has ten or more counts. Germline is not matched at one junction end, which may reflect a read error. The rearrangement joins TRBV7-7 to TRBJ2-5, with D possibly TRBD1 on 5 matching bases. CDR3 size: 14 residues. The germline CDR1 and CDR2 sequences are SSHAT and FNYEAQ (reference sequence). CDR3: CASSLGADGETQYF. For the CDR3, the DNA is TGTGCTAGCAGCTTAGGGGCAGACGGGGAGACCCAGTACTTC.

The chain has TRBV7-2 and TRBJ1-5, with 8 bases identical to TRBD1. The CDR3 loop spans 14 amino acids. V lost 5 bases, J lost 5 bases, and 5 bases stayed unmatched. The germline CDR1 and CDR2 sequences are SGHTA and FQGNSA. The CDR3 is CASSPGGYYQPQHF. The DNA of the CDR3 is TGTGCCAGCAGCCCAGGGGGCTATTATCAGCCCCAGCATTTT.

This rearrangement joins TRBV5-1 to TRBJ1-6, with TRBD1 as a possible D gene (6 bases). V dropped 0 bases and J dropped 7 bases, with 11 bases sitting between them. Looked up from germline, CDR1 is SGHRS and CDR2 is YFSETQ. This CDR3 spans 15 amino acids. The CDR3 protein is CASSLASGANSPLHF. In DNA, the CDR3 is TGCGCCAGCAGCTTGGCTTCAGGGGCCAATTCACCCCTCCACTTT.

This clonotype was detected only a few times. V is TRBV14 and J is TRBJ1-2, with no clear D. V gave up 5 bases and J gave up 6 bases, with 13 bases separating them. Per germline, CDR1 SGHDN and CDR2 FVKESK. CDR3 size: 13 residues. The CDR3 loop reads CASSAFTRHGYTF. Written as DNA, the CDR3 is TGTGCCAGCAGCGCCTTTACGCGACATGGCTACACCTTC.

This clonotype occurred a few times. The V call is TRBV27, the J call TRBJ2-5, with D perhaps given as TRBD1 or TRBD2 (6 bases each). Germline V gene lookup returns CDR1 MNHEY and CDR2 SMNVEV (reference sequence). There are 15 residues in the CDR3. V was cut by 3 bases and J by 1 base, with 12 bases left in between. The CDR3 bases are TGTGCCAGCAGTTTCGTGGGGGGCATCCAAGAGACCCAGTACTTC. Translation: CASSFVGGIQETQYF.

This clonotype has just a few counts. The chain employs TRBV7-3 and TRBJ1-1, with 9 bases that match TRBD1. Losses at the gene ends were 2 bases for V and 10 bases for J; bases not matched to a gene: 5. CDR1 and CDR2 (germline): SGHTA, FQGTGA. CDR3 length: 13 residues. The CDR3 reads CASSLETGGRAFF. The CDR3 nucleotides read TGTGCCAGCAGCTTAGAGACAGGGGGGAGAGCTTTCTTT.

The V gene is TRBV6-2 or TRBV6-3, the J gene TRBJ2-7, with D possibly called TRBD1 or TRBD2 (5 bases each). CDR3 length equals 13 residues. Germline CDR1 MNHEY, CDR2 SVGEGT. V was trimmed by 10 bases and J by 3 bases, leaving 16 bases between them. The CDR3 DNA reads as TGTGCCACCTGGGACGGGTTAGGCTACGAGCAGTACTTC. Protein: CATWDGLGYEQYF.

The chain has TRBV4-3 and TRBJ1-6, with TRBD1 identical over 9 bases. Unmatched junction bases numbered 4, after V lost 0 bases and J lost 10 bases. Germline V gene data show CDR1 as LGHNA and CDR2 as YSLEER. CDR3 length: 15 amino acids. CDR3: CASSQERTGDSPLHF. Here the CDR3 DNA reads TGCGCCAGCAGCCAAGAGCGGACAGGGGACTCACCCCTCCACTTT.

This clonotype was picked up many times. This sequence joins TRBV7-2 and TRBJ2-5; 12 bases line up with TRBD2. The V gene end was trimmed by 3 bases and the J gene end by 5 bases; junction bases not matched to a gene: 4. This CDR3 is 15 amino acids long. Germline V gives CDR1 SGHTA, CDR2 FQGNSA. The CDR3 here is CASSFTSGGFETQYF. In DNA form, the CDR3 reads TGTGCCAGCAGCTTTACTAGCGGGGGGTTTGAGACCCAGTACTTC.

This clonotype was detected ten times or more. This sequence joins TRBV12-3 or TRBV12-4 and TRBJ2-5; 9 bases map to TRBD2. V gave up 8 bases and J gave up 7 bases; unmatched junction bases: 17. The length of the CDR3 is 16 residues. The CDR3 protein is CASSERGAPARRTQYF. For the CDR3, the DNA is TGTGCCAGCTCAGAGCGGGGGGCCCCTGCGAGGAGGACCCAGTACTTC.

The V and J genes are TRBV18 and TRBJ2-5, with D perhaps TRBD2 (5 bases). V gave up 6 bases and J gave up 2 bases, with 10 bases separating them. Germline V gene lookup returns CDR1 KGHSH and CDR2 LQKENI. This CDR3 spans 13 amino acids. CDR3 region: CASSPSGQETQYF. DNA for the CDR3: TGTGCCAGCTCTCCCAGCGGACAAGAGACCCAGTACTTC.

The chain is built from TRBV28 and TRBJ1-1; no reliable D call. CDR1 MDHEN and CDR2 SYDVKM come from the germline V gene. Trimming left V 6 bases short and J 7 bases short, with 12 bases between. This CDR3 is built from 12 residues. CDR3 protein: CASRIEMYEAFF. CDR3 nucleotide sequence: TGTGCCAGCAGAATAGAAATGTATGAAGCTTTCTTT. Full variable domain (outside the CDR3, taken from reference TRBV28 and TRBJ1-1): DVKVTQSSRYLVKRTGEKVFLECVQDMDHENMFWYRQDPGLGLRLIYFSYDVKMKEKGDIPEGYSVSREKKERFSLILESASTNQTSMYLCASRIEMYEAFFGQGTRLTVV.

The rearrangement uses TRBV6-1 and TRBJ1-5, with 7 bases identical to TRBD1. Germline CDR1 reads MNHNS; CDR2 reads SASEGT. The CDR3 is made up of 13 amino acids. V shed 7 bases, J shed 9 bases, and the junction held 9 bases outside the gene matches. CDR3 bases: TGTGCCAGCACACCGGGACAGCATTTGCCCCAGCATTTT. Translated, it gives CASTPGQHLPQHF.

The chain carries TRBV7-9 and TRBJ2-7, with 11 positions matching TRBD1. Germline assignment: CDR1 SEHNR and CDR2 FQNEAQ (reference sequence). V lost 8 bases and J lost 6; bases outside the gene matches: 12. This CDR3 spans 15 amino acids. The CDR3: CASDAWTGGDGEQYF. CDR3 coding DNA: TGTGCCAGCGACGCCTGGACAGGGGGCGACGGCGAGCAGTACTTC.

The table lists this clonotype with a few counts. The rearrangement uses TRBV15 and TRBJ1-6, with unresolved D. CDR3 length equals 16 residues. Trimming took 0 bases from V and 0 from J, leaving 6 bases between them. Germline V lookup: CDR1 LNHNV, CDR2 YYDKDF (reference sequence). In DNA form, the CDR3 reads TGTGCCACCAGCAGAGATCAGAGCTCCTATAATTCACCCCTCCACTTT. This codes for CATSRDQSSYNSPLHF.

This clonotype was counted between two and nine times. Written as DNA, the CDR3 is TGTGCCACCGCCCCCGGGACATATGAGCAGTACTTC. Protein product: CATAPGTYEQYF. The chain recombines TRBV7-9 with TRBJ2-7, with D tentatively TRBD1 (6 bases). Germline V gene data show CDR1 as SEHNR and CDR2 as FQNEAQ (reference sequence). V was cut by 10 bases and J by 7 bases, with 17 bases left in between. There are 12 residues in the CDR3.